This entry lists 28 T cell receptor beta chains sequenced from one sample in a study of identifying expanded T cells in peripheral blood (dated by TCRdb to about 2019). The protocol used for the library was the immunoSEQ multiplex PCR assay. In its TCRdb copy, this immuneACCESS table keeps in-frame sequences only and misses some clones. Where compared with another copy, unresolved V genes explain less than half of these, and the others have no known cause. This sample is represented by tens of thousands of clones; about 89% of them were singletons. Of the sample, around 4.3% is held by the ten largest clones. Sequences were obtained from blood. These receptors originate from a person aged 18 to 75 in good health.

The chain employs TRBV7-2 and TRBJ1-2; 7 nucleotides agree with TRBD1. Per germline, CDR1 SGHTA and CDR2 FQGNSA. This CDR3 is 15 amino acids long. With V trimmed by 5 bases and J by 0 bases, 6 bases remained unmatched. The CDR3 loop is CASSPRDSTNYGYTF. CDR3 nucleotides: TGTGCCAGCAGCCCGAGGGACAGCACTAACTATGGCTACACCTTC.

The rearrangement joins TRBV5-1 to TRBJ2-1; TRBD2 agrees at 10 bases. CDR3 size: 16 residues. Germline CDR1 SGHRS, CDR2 YFSETQ. V lost 3 bases, J lost 0 bases, and 3 bases stayed unmatched. The CDR3 DNA reads TGCGCCAGCAGCTCGGGACTAGCGTACTCCTACAATGAGCAGTTCTTC. Translation gives CASSSGLAYSYNEQFF.

The V gene is TRBV5-1, the J gene TRBJ2-3; the match to TRBD1 covers 8 bases. V lost 0 bases to trimming and J lost 1 base; unmatched junction nucleotides: 4. Germline-derived CDR1 and CDR2 are SGHRS and YFSETQ. The CDR3 covers 16 residues. This CDR3 is CASSLVVGQGTDTQYF. CDR3 bases: TGCGCCAGCAGCTTGGTCGTGGGACAGGGCACAGATACGCAGTATTTT.

The chain joins TRBV28 to TRBJ1-5; D remains ambiguous. CDR3 length: 12 residues. Trimming took off 2 bases at V and 7 bases at J, with 6 bases between the two ends. Germline V gives CDR1 MDHEN, CDR2 SYDVKM. Here the CDR3 reads CASSLEGQPQHF. The CDR3 nucleotides read TGTGCCAGCAGTTTAGAAGGACAGCCCCAGCATTTT.

A single count supports this clone. V usage is TRBV5-1 and J usage is TRBJ2-3; D not resolved. Germline V gives CDR1 SGHRS, CDR2 YFSETQ. Trimming shortened V by 0 bases and J by 2 bases, and 10 bases separated the two germline ends. This CDR3 spans 15 amino acids. The CDR3 is CASSLVRTITDTQYF. Here the CDR3 DNA reads TGCGCCAGCAGCTTGGTTCGAACCATCACAGATACGCAGTATTTT.

This clone was observed once. This chain uses TRBV27 with TRBJ1-1; 12 positions agree with TRBD1. There are 16 residues in the CDR3. V shed 7 bases and J 7 bases; nucleotides not matched to a gene: 13. CDR1 MNHEY and CDR2 SMNVEV come from the germline V gene (reference sequence). The CDR3 DNA follows: TGTGCCAGCACCTCTGTGGGGGACAGGGGGCTCTATGAAGCTTTCTTT. Translated, it gives CASTSVGDRGLYEAFF.

As DNA, the CDR3 is TGTGCCAGCAGCTCGGGACTAGCGGGAGGCAATGAGCAGTTCTTC. It yields the protein CASSSGLAGGNEQFF. The rearrangement links TRBV11-1 to TRBJ2-1, with 15 bases matching TRBD2. The germline CDR1 and CDR2 sequences are SGHAT and FQDESV (reference sequence). V trimming: 4 bases; J trimming: 6 bases; junction bases outside the gene matches: 1. CDR3 size: 15 residues.

The chain joins TRBV30 to TRBJ1-1; TRBD1 aligns across 8 bases. CDR1 and CDR2 from the germline V gene are GTSNPN and SVGIG (reference sequence). The CDR3 sequence is 12 residues long. V lost 2 bases, J lost 8 bases, and 4 bases stayed unmatched. Here the CDR3 reads CAWSPGGPEAFF. The CDR3 DNA reads TGTGCCTGGAGTCCAGGGGGCCCCGAAGCTTTCTTT.

The rearrangement uses TRBV7-3 and TRBJ2-7, with D tentatively TRBD1 (5 bases). V gave up 0 bases and J gave up 3 bases, with 12 bases separating them. CDR3 size: 15 residues. Germline V gives CDR1 SGHTA, CDR2 FQGTGA. The CDR3 bases are TGTGCCAGCAGCTTAACGGCAGGGTTGTACTACGAGCAGTACTTC. This codes for CASSLTAGLYYEQYF.

V gene TRBV7-3 combines with J gene TRBJ2-5; the D gene is possibly TRBD2 (6 bases). V lost 4 bases, J lost 2 bases, and 17 bases lay in between. This CDR3 has 16 residues. Germline V gene lookup returns CDR1 SGHTA and CDR2 FQGTGA. The CDR3 here is CASSSQWGLQQETQYF. The DNA for the CDR3 is TGTGCCAGCAGCTCCCAGTGGGGACTCCAACAAGAGACCCAGTACTTC.

The V and J genes are TRBV28 and TRBJ1-2; D is undetermined. This CDR3 comprises 16 residues. Looked up from germline, CDR1 is MDHEN and CDR2 is SYDVKM. With 2 bases removed from V and 4 bases from J, the gap between germline ends came to 17 bases. The CDR3 here is CASSLGVDGVGYGYTF. The CDR3 DNA sequence: TGTGCCAGCAGTTTAGGGGTCGACGGAGTCGGCTATGGCTACACCTTC.

The V gene is TRBV2, the J gene TRBJ2-7; TRBD2 matches 7 bases. This CDR3 is 13 amino acids long. Per germline, CDR1 SNHLY and CDR2 FYNNEI. Trimming cost V 7 bases and J 2 bases; bases outside gene matches: 5. The CDR3 DNA reads as TGTGCCAGCACGGTGGGAGGGCCCTACGAGCAGTACTTC. Its protein product is CASTVGGPYEQYF. Full variable domain (rest looked up from reference TRBV2 and TRBJ2-7): EPEVTQTPSHQVTQMGQEVILRCVPISNHLYFYWYRQILGQKVEFLVSFYNNEISEKSEIFDDQFSVERPDGSNFTLKIRSTKLEDSAMYFCASTVGGPYEQYFGPGTRLTVT.

This clone was counted between two and nine times. The chain combines TRBV27 with TRBJ1-1; 10 bases agree with TRBD1. This CDR3 has 16 amino acids. Per the germline V gene, CDR1 is MNHEY and CDR2 is SMNVEV (reference sequence). The junction had 6 bases not matched to a gene; V was cut back by 5 bases and J by 0 bases. The CDR3 spells CASSPGTGAMNTEAFF. CDR3 DNA: TGTGCCAGCAGTCCCGGGACAGGGGCAATGAACACTGAAGCTTTCTTT.

The J gene is TRBJ1-1, the V gene TRBV5-1; D possibly corresponds to TRBD1 (6 bases). Trimming took off 1 base at V and 4 bases at J, with 14 bases between the two ends. Germline loops: CDR1 SGHRS, CDR2 YFSETQ. This CDR3 is 15 amino acids long. The CDR3 coding sequence is TGCGCCAGCAGCTTGAGTGGGAAGGGGGGCACTGAAGCTTTCTTT. Amino acid sequence: CASSLSGKGGTEAFF. Full variable domain (remainder filled in from reference TRBV5-1 and TRBJ1-1): KAGVTQTPRYLIKTRGQQVTLSCSPISGHRSVSWYQQTPGQGLQFLFEYFSETQRNKGNFPGRFSGRQFSNSRSEMNVSTLELGDSALYLCASSLSGKGGTEAFFGQGTRLTVV.

The count of this clone is one. CDR3: CASSDSGTDYTGELFF. CDR3 DNA: TGTGCCAGCAGTGACTCCGGGACAGACTACACCGGGGAGCTGTTTTTT. The chain links TRBV25-1 to TRBJ2-2; 7 nucleotides align to TRBD1. V shed 3 bases, J shed 3 bases, and the junction held 7 bases outside the gene matches. CDR1 and CDR2 (germline): MGHDK, SYGVNS. The CDR3 consists of 16 residues. The entire variable domain, with the rest obtained from reference TRBV25-1 and TRBJ2-2, is as follows: EADIYQTPRYLVIGTGKKITLECSQTMGHDKMYWYQQDPGMELHLIHYSYGVNSTEKGDLSSESTVSRIRTEHFPLTLESARPSHTSQYLCASSDSGTDYTGELFFGEGSRLTVL.

The chain uses TRBV5-1 and TRBJ2-2; TRBD1 is a possible D gene (7 bases). Germline CDR1 and CDR2: SGHRS and YFSETQ. The V end was cut by 3 bases, the J end by 5 bases, with 14 bases between. The CDR3 runs 15 residues. The chain's CDR3 is CASSSTGAGTGELFF. The CDR3 DNA reads TGCGCCAGCAGCTCAACAGGGGCGGGGACCGGGGAGCTGTTTTTT.

The rearrangement links TRBV15 to TRBJ1-4; D is ambiguous. Germline V gene data show CDR1 as LNHNV and CDR2 as YYDKDF (reference sequence). There are 12 residues in the CDR3. V was shortened by 2 bases and J by 7 bases, with 5 bases between the two germline ends. CDR3 sequence: CATSRWGEKLFF. For the CDR3, the DNA is TGTGCCACCAGCAGATGGGGTGAAAAACTGTTTTTT.

V gene TRBV28 combines with J gene TRBJ1-5; possibly TRBD1 for D (5 bases). V was trimmed by 5 bases and J by 1 base, leaving 12 bases between them. The CDR3 sequence is 15 residues long. The V gene's germline CDR1 is MDHEN and CDR2 SYDVKM. CDR3 residues: CASSTQGRSNQPQHF. The CDR3 DNA is TGTGCCAGCAGTACGCAGGGTAGGAGCAATCAGCCCCAGCATTTT.

The chain combines TRBV19 with TRBJ1-3; no reliable D call. With 6 bases removed from V and 3 bases from J, the gap between germline ends came to 9 bases. Germline V gene data show CDR1 as LNHDA and CDR2 as SQIVND (reference sequence). The CDR3 extends over 13 amino acids. CDR3 amino acids: CASRAPVGNTIYF. CDR3 coding DNA: TGTGCCAGTAGGGCCCCCGTTGGAAACACCATATATTTT.

V and J are TRBV4-1 and TRBJ1-4; D unresolved. Germline V gives CDR1 MGHRA, CDR2 YSYEKL. V was trimmed by 0 bases and J by 3 bases, leaving 8 bases between them. The CDR3 loop spans 15 amino acids. The CDR3 nucleotides read TGCGCCAGCAGCCAAGACCAGGCGTCTAATGAAAAACTGTTTTTT. The encoded protein is CASSQDQASNEKLFF.

The V call is TRBV6-5, the J call TRBJ2-7, with D perhaps matching TRBD2 (6 bases). Trimming left V 2 bases short and J 5 bases short, with 13 bases between. This CDR3 is built from 14 residues. Per the germline V gene, CDR1 is MNHEY and CDR2 is SVGAGI. DNA for the CDR3: TGTGCCAGCAGTTACGGTGGGGGAGGCCACGAGCAGTACTTC. Protein: CASSYGGGGHEQYF.

The chain uses TRBV5-1 and TRBJ2-5, with TRBD1 matching over 7 bases. This CDR3 is 14 amino acids long. The germline V gene has CDR1 SGHRS and CDR2 YFSETQ. With V trimmed by 1 base and J by 2 bases, 2 bases remained unmatched. This CDR3 is CASSLMGQQETQYF. The CDR3 DNA is TGCGCCAGCAGCTTGATGGGACAGCAAGAGACCCAGTACTTC.

The J gene is TRBJ2-4, the V gene TRBV7-2; a possible D gene is TRBD1 (6 bases). The CDR3 loop spans 16 amino acids. The germline V gene has CDR1 SGHTA and CDR2 FQGNSA. Trimming cost V 5 bases and J 3 bases, with 17 bases left between them. The CDR3 DNA follows: TGTGCCAGCAGCCGTAGTTCAGGGGTGGGCAAAAACATTCAGTACTTC. It specifies CASSRSSGVGKNIQYF.

This clone showed up just a few times. The rearrangement links TRBV27 to TRBJ1-6; 11 bases line up with TRBD1. The CDR3 is 18 residues long. J was trimmed by 1 base and V by 5 bases; bases with no gene match: 7. CDR1 is MNHEY, CDR2 SMNVEV, per germline (reference sequence). Here the CDR3 reads CASSKYGQGASYNSPLHF. CDR3 nucleotides: TGTGCCAGCAGTAAATACGGACAGGGGGCTTCCTATAATTCACCCCTCCACTTT.

The chain has TRBV28 and TRBJ2-7; D is undetermined. Looked up from germline, CDR1 is MDHEN and CDR2 is SYDVKM. Trimming took 7 bases from V and 3 from J, leaving 16 bases between them. The length of the CDR3 is 14 residues. DNA for the CDR3: TGTGCCAGCACAGTTTCGCCCAGGCTCTACGAGCAGTACTTC. Its protein is CASTVSPRLYEQYF.

This clone appeared a single time. V is TRBV7-3 and J is TRBJ1-5, with D maybe TRBD1 (6 bases). V lost 5 bases, J lost 2 bases, and 10 bases lay in between. This CDR3 is built from 14 residues. CDR1 is SGHTA, CDR2 FQGTGA, per germline. In DNA, the CDR3 is TGTGCCAGCAGCCCCTCAGGGGGCAATCAGCCCCAGCATTTT. It yields the protein CASSPSGGNQPQHF.

This clone was seen once. The gene calls are TRBV30 and TRBJ2-1, with D hard to call. Per the germline V gene, CDR1 is GTSNPN and CDR2 is SVGIG (reference sequence). With 0 bases removed from V and 7 bases from J, the gap between germline ends came to 22 bases. This CDR3 has 17 amino acids. CDR3 nucleotide sequence: TGTGCCTGGAGTGTAAGATGGAAAAGAACCTCGGAGAATGAGCAGTTCTTC. It specifies CAWSVRWKRTSENEQFF.

This clone was seen just once. V gene TRBV5-5 combines with J gene TRBJ1-5; 9 nucleotides align to TRBD1. The germline V gene encodes CDR1 SGHKS and CDR2 YYEKEE (reference sequence). Trimming cost V 3 bases and J 0 bases; bases outside gene matches: 7. The CDR3 has 17 amino acids. The CDR3 loop is CASSWTGTGNSNQPQHF. CDR3 DNA: TGTGCCAGCAGCTGGACCGGGACAGGGAATAGCAATCAGCCCCAGCATTTT.